Shown below are 26 T cell receptor beta chains from a single sample sequenced in a study of blood T cell repertoires in COVID-19. Using immunoSEQ multiplex PCR, the repertoire was profiled, and TCRdb retains in-frame clones only, with some absent. Counted here are 100,000 to 150,000 clones, about 85% occurring once; the ten biggest clones make up about a quarter. The sample comprised peripheral blood. Receptor source: a woman older than 75 with acute or convalescent COVID-19.

This clone showed up just a few times. J is TRBJ1-6 and V is TRBV4-2, with D unclear. With 1 base removed from V and 6 bases from J, the gap between germline ends came to 7 bases. The V gene's germline CDR1 is LGHNA and CDR2 YNFKEQ. This CDR3 contains 14 residues. The CDR3 coding sequence is TGTGCCAGCAGCCAAGGTTCGGGTAATTCACCCCTCCACTTT. This gives the protein CASSQGSGNSPLHF.

This clone was seen once. The chain has TRBV3-1 (or the pseudogene TRBV3-2) and TRBJ2-1, with TRBD1 matching 7 bases. The CDR3 contains 16 residues. CDR1 and CDR2 (germline): LGHDT, YNNKEL (reference sequence). V was pared by 0 bases and J by 6 bases, with 8 bases of the junction left unmatched. CDR3 residues: CASSQEKGAGLNEQFF. The CDR3 DNA follows: TGTGCCAGCAGCCAAGAAAAGGGGGCCGGGCTCAATGAGCAGTTCTTC.

V gene TRBV7-2 combines with J gene TRBJ1-3; a weak D match, TRBD1 (5 bases). V was pared by 2 bases and J by 4 bases, with 12 bases between. Germline loops: CDR1 SGHTA, CDR2 FQGNSA. CDR3 length: 15 residues. The CDR3 DNA sequence: TGTGCCAGCAGCTTATGGGCAGGGCAGGGAAACACCATATATTTT. Protein sequence: CASSLWAGQGNTIYF.

The chain uses TRBV20-1 and TRBJ2-3, with D perhaps TRBD2 (6 bases). The CDR3 covers 15 residues. Germline-derived CDR1 and CDR2 are DFQATT and SNEGSKA (reference sequence). Trimming left V 3 bases short and J 3 bases short, with 16 bases between. CDR3 loop: CSASGKRRGTDTQYF. The CDR3 DNA follows: TGCAGTGCTAGTGGTAAACGGCGGGGAACAGATACGCAGTATTTT.

The chain has TRBV7-6 and TRBJ1-1; D may be TRBD1 (6 bases). The germline V gene encodes CDR1 SGHVS and CDR2 FNYEAQ. This CDR3 is built from 15 residues. The V end lost 5 bases, the J end lost 6 bases, and 19 bases lay between the germline ends. In nucleotides, the CDR3 is TGTGCCAGCAGCCGGGGGGGGCAGGAGATCTCTGAAGCTTTCTTT. Protein: CASSRGGQEISEAFF.

This sequence joins TRBV18 and TRBJ2-3; TRBD2 matches at 9 bases. Looked up from germline, CDR1 is KGHSH and CDR2 is LQKENI. The CDR3 contains 14 residues. Trimming cost V 0 bases and J 7 bases; bases outside gene matches: 2. The CDR3 DNA reads TGTGCCAGCTCACCACCGGGACTAGCAAATACGCAGTATTTT. Translated, it gives CASSPPGLANTQYF.

V and J are TRBV7-3 and TRBJ1-1; weak D call: TRBD1 (5 bases). Germline-derived CDR1 and CDR2 are SGHTA and FQGTGA. Between the trimmed V and J ends, which lost 5 bases and 1 base, there was a span of 8 bases. This CDR3 comprises 13 residues. The CDR3 DNA follows: TGTGCCAGCAGCCTCAGGGAGAACACTGAAGCTTTCTTT. This translates into CASSLRENTEAFF. Full variable domain (rest looked up from reference TRBV7-3 and TRBJ1-1): GAGVSQTPSNKVTEKGKYVELRCDPISGHTALYWYRQSLGQGPEFLIYFQGTGAADDSGLPNDRFFAVRPEGSVSTLKIQRTERGDSAVYLCASSLRENTEAFFGQGTRLTVV.

The gene calls are TRBV20-1 and TRBJ1-1; 7 nucleotides match TRBD1. V shed 7 bases and J 11 bases; nucleotides not matched to a gene: 10. Germline lookup yields CDR1 DFQATT and CDR2 SNEGSKA (reference sequence). The CDR3 covers 11 residues. The CDR3 here is CSVWTGRGAFF. The CDR3 DNA sequence: TGCAGTGTTTGGACAGGTCGGGGGGCTTTCTTT.

The J gene is TRBJ1-3, the V gene TRBV11-2; 7 bases map to TRBD1. V shed 3 bases, J shed 1 base, and the junction held 3 bases outside the gene matches. The germline CDR1 and CDR2 sequences are SGHAT and FQNNGV. This CDR3 has 15 amino acids. This chain's CDR3 is CASSFQGDSGNTIYF. CDR3 coding DNA: TGTGCCAGCAGCTTTCAGGGGGATTCTGGAAACACCATATATTTT. Based on the CDR3 plus reference TRBV11-2 and TRBJ1-3, the full variable domain is EAGVAQSPRYKIIEKRQSVAFWCNPISGHATLYWYQQILGQGPKLLIQFQNNGVVDDSQLPKDRFSAERLKGVDSTLKIQPAKLEDSAVYLCASSFQGDSGNTIYFGEGSWLTVV.

This sequence joins TRBV15 and TRBJ1-6, with D possibly matching TRBD1 (5 bases). CDR3 size: 13 residues. CDR1 and CDR2 (germline): LNHNV, YYDKDF (reference sequence). Trimming removed 3 bases from V and 8 bases from J, with 8 bases in between. The CDR3 loop reads CATSSKGYSPLHF. The DNA for the CDR3 is TGTGCCACCAGCAGTAAGGGGTATTCACCCCTCCACTTT.

V usage is TRBV5-1 and J usage is TRBJ2-3; TRBD2 agrees at 7 bases. The V and J ends lost 4 bases and 0 bases, in that order; junction bases with no gene match: 11. Germline CDR1 is SGHRS and CDR2 is YFSETQ. The CDR3 contains 17 residues. CDR3 region: CASSRWASGASTDTQYF. The CDR3 DNA sequence: TGCGCCAGCAGCCGCTGGGCTAGCGGAGCTAGCACAGATACGCAGTATTTT.

This clone has just a few counts. The chain combines TRBV3-1 (or the pseudogene TRBV3-2) with TRBJ1-2; D gene ambiguous. Trimming shortened V by 2 bases and J by 5 bases, and 9 bases separated the two germline ends. The CDR3 is 13 amino acids. The germline CDR1 and CDR2 sequences are LGHDT and YNNKEL (reference sequence). In DNA, the CDR3 is TGTGCCAGCAGCCAAAACGAGGGTTATGGCTACACCTTC. As protein: CASSQNEGYGYTF.

This chain uses TRBV18 with TRBJ1-6, with 7 bases aligning to TRBD1. V was pared by 3 bases and J by 8 bases, with 7 bases of the junction left unmatched. The CDR3 is made up of 15 amino acids. CDR1 is KGHSH and CDR2 is LQKENI in the germline V gene. DNA of the CDR3: TGTGCCAGCTCACCTTCGACAGGGAAACATTCACCCCTCCACTTT. Its translation: CASSPSTGKHSPLHF.

This clone was recorded only once. At the DNA level, this CDR3 is encoded by other sequences in the same sample as well. The chain carries TRBV6-5 and TRBJ1-1; 8 bases are a match to TRBD1. The trim removed 6 bases at V and 1 base at J, leaving 4 bases unmatched. CDR3 length: 14 residues. Germline V gene lookup returns CDR1 MNHEY and CDR2 SVGAGI. DNA for the CDR3: TGTGCCAGCAGAACCGACAGGGGGAACACTGAAGCTTTCTTT. It specifies CASRTDRGNTEAFF.

The gene calls are TRBV12-3 or TRBV12-4 and TRBJ1-2; 8 bases fit TRBD1. J lost 7 bases, V lost 6 bases, and 7 bases had no gene match. The CDR3 length is 13 residues. CDR3 amino acids: CASSSTGVVGYTF. The CDR3 region has the DNA TGTGCCAGCAGCTCGACAGGGGTGGTTGGCTACACCTTC.

V usage is TRBV28 and J usage is TRBJ1-1; 7 bases are shared with TRBD1. Trimming removed 7 bases from V and 6 bases from J; junction bases left unmatched: 5. CDR1 and CDR2 (germline): MDHEN, SYDVKM. This CDR3 is built from 12 residues. This CDR3 is CASNRGRAEAFF. The CDR3 region has the DNA TGTGCCAGCAACAGGGGCAGGGCTGAAGCTTTCTTT.

The chain has TRBV5-4 and TRBJ1-1; 8 bases map to TRBD1. This CDR3 region has 14 residues. V dropped 4 bases and J dropped 5; count of bases not matched to a gene: 7. From germline, CDR1 is SGHNT and CDR2 YYREEE (reference sequence). The CDR3 loop is CASSLRQGKTEAFF. CDR3 nucleotides: TGTGCCAGCAGCCTTCGACAGGGGAAGACTGAAGCTTTCTTT.

This clone was observed a single time. The chain uses TRBV5-4 and TRBJ1-5; D is undetermined. Trimming left V 4 bases short and J 4 bases short, with 9 bases between. Germline V gene sequence: CDR1 SGHNT, CDR2 YYREEE (reference sequence). The CDR3 has 13 residues. CDR3 DNA sequence: TGTGCCAGCAGCGTTGGAGGTAATCAGCCCCAGCATTTT. This translates into CASSVGGNQPQHF.

V is TRBV13 and J is TRBJ1-1, with TRBD1 identical over 7 bases. Germline V gene sequence: CDR1 PRHDT, CDR2 FYEKMQ (reference sequence). There are 14 residues in the CDR3. V lost 3 bases and J lost 2; bases outside the gene matches: 3. The CDR3 coding sequence is TGTGCCAGCAGCTTGACAGGGTATAACACTGAAGCTTTCTTT. Encoded protein: CASSLTGYNTEAFF. The variable domain in full, completed from reference TRBV13 and TRBJ1-1, reads AAGVIQSPRHLIKEKRETATLKCYPIPRHDTVYWYQQGPGQDPQFLISFYEKMQSDKGSIPDRFSAQQFSDYHSELNMSSLELGDSALYFCASSLTGYNTEAFFGQGTRLTVV.

The gene calls are TRBV6-2 or TRBV6-3 and TRBJ2-7; 7 positions agree with TRBD1. CDR1 and CDR2 (germline): MNHEY, SVGEGT. The V segment lost 6 bases and the J segment 2 bases; nucleotides outside the gene matches: 13. CDR3 length equals 16 residues. CDR3 loop: CASSRRDRGPPYEQYF. CDR3 sequence (DNA): TGTGCCAGCAGCCGCCGGGACAGAGGTCCCCCCTACGAGCAGTACTTC.

The rearrangement links TRBV7-9 to TRBJ2-3; 12 nucleotides align to TRBD2. Germline V lookup: CDR1 SEHNR, CDR2 FQNEAQ (reference sequence). V trimming: 5 bases; J trimming: 4 bases; junction bases outside the gene matches: 7. This CDR3 spans 16 amino acids. The CDR3 DNA reads TGTGCCAGCAGCCAACTAGCGGGGGGAAAACCAGATACGCAGTATTTT. Its protein is CASSQLAGGKPDTQYF.

This rearrangement joins TRBV27 to TRBJ1-6, with 8 positions matching TRBD1. The V segment lost 3 bases and the J segment 7 bases; nucleotides outside the gene matches: 2. The CDR3 covers 14 residues. Germline CDR1 MNHEY, CDR2 SMNVEV (reference sequence). The CDR3 here is CASSFDRGNSPLHF. The CDR3 nucleotides are TGTGCCAGCAGTTTCGACAGGGGAAATTCACCCCTCCACTTT.

Written as DNA, the CDR3 is TGTGCCAGTAGTGCTAGTACGCCAGGGAAGGGCAATCAGCCCCAGCATTTT. Its translation is CASSASTPGKGNQPQHF. The V call is TRBV19, the J call TRBJ1-5; a possible D gene is TRBD1 (5 bases). Germline V CDR1 and CDR2: LNHDA, SQIVND (reference sequence). The CDR3 length is 17 residues. V shed 5 bases and J shed 2 bases, with 19 bases lying between them. Full variable domain (rest looked up from reference TRBV19 and TRBJ1-5): DGGITQSPKYLFRKEGQNVTLSCEQNLNHDAMYWYRQDPGQGLRLIYYSQIVNDFQKGDIAEGYSVSREKKESFPLTVTSAQKNPTAFYLCASSASTPGKGNQPQHFGDGTRLSIL.

The J gene is TRBJ1-1, the V gene TRBV7-2; 7 bases agree with TRBD1. Germline CDR1 reads SGHTA; CDR2 reads FQGNSA. There are 16 residues in the CDR3. The trim removed 5 bases at V and 1 base at J, leaving 10 bases unmatched. The CDR3 is CASSNSYRGKNTEAFF. The CDR3 nucleotides are TGTGCCAGCAGCAACTCCTACAGGGGAAAGAACACTGAAGCTTTCTTT. The whole variable domain, remainder taken from reference TRBV7-2 and TRBJ1-1, is GAGVSQSPSNKVTEKGKDVELRCDPISGHTALYWYRQSLGQGLEFLIYFQGNSAPDKSGLPSDRFSAERTGGSVSTLTIQRTQQEDSAVYLCASSNSYRGKNTEAFFGQGTRLTVV.

The rearrangement uses TRBV20-1 and TRBJ1-2; D remains ambiguous. The CDR3 contains 12 residues. The germline gives CDR1 DFQATT, CDR2 SNEGSKA (reference sequence). Trimming stripped 3 bases from V and 8 bases from J, with 13 bases between. DNA for the CDR3: TGCAGTGCTAGTGTCCCCGGGATGGGCTACACCTTC. Translating gives CSASVPGMGYTF.

This clone was picked up a small number of times. The chain couples TRBV7-6 to TRBJ1-1; 9 bases line up with TRBD1. V lost 3 bases and J lost 2; bases outside the gene matches: 4. Germline-derived CDR1 and CDR2 are SGHVS and FNYEAQ. CDR3 length equals 15 residues. The CDR3 DNA sequence: TGTGCCAGCAGCTTCGGTACAGGGGGCAACACTGAAGCTTTCTTT. This codes for CASSFGTGGNTEAFF.